This paragraph covers one TCR beta chain sequence. What it binds is not known. Use of 60 Vbeta and 13 Jbeta primers characterized the PCR. Sequencing was performed with immunoSEQ multiplex PCR; in TCRdb, only in-frame clones are kept and a portion is missing. The table records about 140,000 clones, about four fifths of them present only once. Germline loops: CDR1 SGHAT, CDR2 FQNNGV. This CDR3 region has 13 residues. Unmatched junction bases numbered 8, after V lost 5 bases and J lost 8 bases. This specimen comes from a study of cytomegalovirus exposure and HLA in healthy donors. The study's findings and limits: Association of a missense DCLRE1C variant with TCR beta V- and J-gene trimming was reported in a later analysis.

This rearrangement joins TRBV11-2 to TRBJ1-2; 7 nucleotides line up with TRBD1. The sequenced material came from PBMCs. The TCR was taken from a man aged 40-50 years in good health and CMV-seropositive. CDR3 DNA: TGTGCCAGCAGCCCATCCGGGACAGAAGGCTACACCTTC. Its translation: CASSPSGTEGYTF.